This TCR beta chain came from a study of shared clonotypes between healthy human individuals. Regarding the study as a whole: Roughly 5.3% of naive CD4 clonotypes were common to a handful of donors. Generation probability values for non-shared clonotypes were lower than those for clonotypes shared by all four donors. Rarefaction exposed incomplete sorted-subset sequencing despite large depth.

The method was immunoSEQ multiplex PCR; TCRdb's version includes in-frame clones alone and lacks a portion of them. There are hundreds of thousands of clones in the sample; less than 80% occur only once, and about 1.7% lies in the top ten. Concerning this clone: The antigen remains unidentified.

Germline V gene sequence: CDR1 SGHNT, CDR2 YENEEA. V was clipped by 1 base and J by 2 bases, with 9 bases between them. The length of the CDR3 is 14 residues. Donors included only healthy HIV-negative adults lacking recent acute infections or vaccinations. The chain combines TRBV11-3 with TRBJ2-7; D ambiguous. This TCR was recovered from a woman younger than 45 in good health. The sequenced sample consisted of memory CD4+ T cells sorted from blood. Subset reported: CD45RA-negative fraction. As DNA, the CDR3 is TGTGCCAGCAGCTTAGGAGGCAATACCTACGAGCAGTACTTC. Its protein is CASSLGGNTYEQYF.